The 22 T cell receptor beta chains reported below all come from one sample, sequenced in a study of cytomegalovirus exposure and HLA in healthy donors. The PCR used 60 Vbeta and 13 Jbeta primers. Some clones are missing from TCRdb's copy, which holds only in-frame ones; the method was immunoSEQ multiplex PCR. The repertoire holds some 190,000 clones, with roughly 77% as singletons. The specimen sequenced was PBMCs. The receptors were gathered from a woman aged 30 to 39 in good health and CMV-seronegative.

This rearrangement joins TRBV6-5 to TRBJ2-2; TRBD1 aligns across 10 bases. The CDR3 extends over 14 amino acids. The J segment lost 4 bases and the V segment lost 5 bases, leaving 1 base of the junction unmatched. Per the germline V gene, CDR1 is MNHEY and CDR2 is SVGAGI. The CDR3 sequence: CASSGTGVTGELFF. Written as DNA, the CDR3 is TGTGCCAGCAGTGGGACAGGGGTCACCGGGGAGCTGTTTTTT.

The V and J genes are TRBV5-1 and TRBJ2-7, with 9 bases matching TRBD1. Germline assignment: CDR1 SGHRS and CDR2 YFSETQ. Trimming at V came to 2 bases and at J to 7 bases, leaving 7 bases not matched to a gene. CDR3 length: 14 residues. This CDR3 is CASSFRTGAGEQYF. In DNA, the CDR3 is TGCGCCAGCAGCTTCCGGACAGGGGCGGGGGAGCAGTACTTC.

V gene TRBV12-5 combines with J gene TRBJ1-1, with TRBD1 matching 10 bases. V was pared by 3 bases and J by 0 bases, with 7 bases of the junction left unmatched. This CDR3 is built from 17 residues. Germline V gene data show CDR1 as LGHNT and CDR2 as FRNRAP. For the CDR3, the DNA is TGTGCTAGTGGTTTCTTTCCGGGACAGGGGTTGAACACTGAAGCTTTCTTT. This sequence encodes CASGFFPGQGLNTEAFF.

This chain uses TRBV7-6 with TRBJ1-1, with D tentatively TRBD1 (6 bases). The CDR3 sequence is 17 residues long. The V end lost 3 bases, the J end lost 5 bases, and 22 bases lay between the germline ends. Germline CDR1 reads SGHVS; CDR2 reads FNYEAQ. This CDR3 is CASSFTGGLRGGTEAFF. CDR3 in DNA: TGTGCCAGCAGCTTCACCGGGGGGCTCAGGGGAGGGACTGAAGCTTTCTTT.

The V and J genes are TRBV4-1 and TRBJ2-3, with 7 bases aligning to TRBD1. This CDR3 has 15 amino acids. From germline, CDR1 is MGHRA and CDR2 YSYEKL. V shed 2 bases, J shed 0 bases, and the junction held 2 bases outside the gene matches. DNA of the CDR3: TGCGCCAGCAGCCAAAAACAGGGGAGCACAGATACGCAGTATTTT. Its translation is CASSQKQGSTDTQYF.

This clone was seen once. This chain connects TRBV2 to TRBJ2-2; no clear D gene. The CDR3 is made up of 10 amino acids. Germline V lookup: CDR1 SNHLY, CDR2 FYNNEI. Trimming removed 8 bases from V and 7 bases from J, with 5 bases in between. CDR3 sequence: CASRVGELFF. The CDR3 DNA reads TGTGCCAGCCGGGTCGGGGAGCTGTTTTTT.

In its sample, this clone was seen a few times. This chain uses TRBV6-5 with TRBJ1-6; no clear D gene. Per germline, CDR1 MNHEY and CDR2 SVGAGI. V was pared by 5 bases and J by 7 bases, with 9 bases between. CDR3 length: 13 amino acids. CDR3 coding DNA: TGTGCCAGCAGTCCCGGCGGGAATTCACCCCTCCACTTT. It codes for CASSPGGNSPLHF.

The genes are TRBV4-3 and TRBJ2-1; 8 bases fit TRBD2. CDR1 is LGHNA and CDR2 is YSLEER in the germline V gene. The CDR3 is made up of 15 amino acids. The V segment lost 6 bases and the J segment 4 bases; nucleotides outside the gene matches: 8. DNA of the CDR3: TGCGCCAGCAGAATCACGGGGGGGCCGTACAATGAGCAGTTCTTC. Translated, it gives CASRITGGPYNEQFF.

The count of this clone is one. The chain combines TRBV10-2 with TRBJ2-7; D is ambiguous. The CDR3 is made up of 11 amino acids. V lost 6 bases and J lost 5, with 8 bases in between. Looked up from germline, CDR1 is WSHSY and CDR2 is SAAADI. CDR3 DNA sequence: TGCGCCAGCAGAGCCGAGCACGAGCAGTACTTC. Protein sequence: CASRAEHEQYF.

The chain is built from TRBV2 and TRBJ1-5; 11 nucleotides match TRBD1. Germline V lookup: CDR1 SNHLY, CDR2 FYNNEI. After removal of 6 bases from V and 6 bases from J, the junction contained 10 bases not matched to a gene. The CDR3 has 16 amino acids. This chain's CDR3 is CASSGWGTGGSQPQHF. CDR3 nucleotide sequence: TGTGCCAGCAGCGGTTGGGGGACAGGGGGAAGTCAGCCCCAGCATTTT.

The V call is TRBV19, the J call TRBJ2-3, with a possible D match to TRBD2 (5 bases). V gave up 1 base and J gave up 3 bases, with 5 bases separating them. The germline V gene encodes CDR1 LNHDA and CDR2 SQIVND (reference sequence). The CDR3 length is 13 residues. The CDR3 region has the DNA TGTGCCAGTAGTATAGGAGGGACAGATACGCAGTATTTT. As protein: CASSIGGTDTQYF.

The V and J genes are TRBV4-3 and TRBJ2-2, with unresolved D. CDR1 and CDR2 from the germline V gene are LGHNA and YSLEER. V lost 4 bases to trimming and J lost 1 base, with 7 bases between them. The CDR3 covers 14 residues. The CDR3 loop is CASSPDKNTGELFF. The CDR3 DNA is TGCGCCAGCAGCCCAGACAAGAACACCGGGGAGCTGTTTTTT.

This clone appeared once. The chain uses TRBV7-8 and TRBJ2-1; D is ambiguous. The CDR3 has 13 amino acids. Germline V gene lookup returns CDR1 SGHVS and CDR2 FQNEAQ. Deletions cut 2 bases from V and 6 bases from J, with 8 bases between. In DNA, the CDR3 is TGTGCCAGCAGCTTACCTTCCGGCAATGAGCAGTTCTTC. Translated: CASSLPSGNEQFF.

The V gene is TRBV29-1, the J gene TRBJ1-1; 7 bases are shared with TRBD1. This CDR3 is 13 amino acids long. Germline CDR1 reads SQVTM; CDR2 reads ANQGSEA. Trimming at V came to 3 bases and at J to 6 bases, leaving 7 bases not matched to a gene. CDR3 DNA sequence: TGCAGCGTTGAGGGACAGAGGGGAGCTGAAGCTTTCTTT. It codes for CSVEGQRGAEAFF.

CDR3 coding DNA: TGTGCCAGCAGGGAAGGGGGGGCTTCACCCCTCCACTTT. Its translation is CASREGGASPLHF. The chain combines TRBV25-1 with TRBJ1-6; a possible D gene is TRBD1 (6 bases). V lost 6 bases and J 9 bases, leaving 12 bases between the germline ends. Germline V lookup: CDR1 MGHDK, CDR2 SYGVNS. This CDR3 is built from 13 residues.

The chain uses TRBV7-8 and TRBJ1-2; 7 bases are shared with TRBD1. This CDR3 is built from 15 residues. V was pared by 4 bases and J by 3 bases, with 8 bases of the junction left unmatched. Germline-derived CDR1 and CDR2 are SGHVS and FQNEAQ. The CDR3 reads CASSYTRTGDYGYTF. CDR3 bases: TGTGCCAGCAGCTATACTAGGACAGGTGACTATGGCTACACCTTC. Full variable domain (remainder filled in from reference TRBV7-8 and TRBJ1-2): GAGVSQSPRYKVAKRGQDVALRCDPISGHVSLFWYQQALGQGPEFLTYFQNEAQLDKSGLPSDRFFAERPEGSVSTLKIQRTQQEDSAVYLCASSYTRTGDYGYTFGSGTRLTVV.

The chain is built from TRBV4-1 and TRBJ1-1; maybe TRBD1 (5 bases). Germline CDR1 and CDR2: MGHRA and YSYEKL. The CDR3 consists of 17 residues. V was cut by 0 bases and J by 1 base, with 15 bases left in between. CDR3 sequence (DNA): TGCGCCAGCAGCCAAGATTGGCGGGGCTTAAAGAACACTGAAGCTTTCTTT. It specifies CASSQDWRGLKNTEAFF.

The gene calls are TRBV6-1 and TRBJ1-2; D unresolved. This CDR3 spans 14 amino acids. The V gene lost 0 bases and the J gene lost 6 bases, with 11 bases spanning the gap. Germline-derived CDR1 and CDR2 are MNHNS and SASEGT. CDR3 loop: CASSEAGQIDGYTF. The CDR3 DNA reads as TGTGCCAGCAGTGAAGCTGGGCAGATTGATGGCTACACCTTC.

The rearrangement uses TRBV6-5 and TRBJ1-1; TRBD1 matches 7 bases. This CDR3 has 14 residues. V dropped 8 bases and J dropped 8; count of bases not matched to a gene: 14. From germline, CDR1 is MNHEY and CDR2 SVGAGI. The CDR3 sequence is CASRGQARGSEAFF. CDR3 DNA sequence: TGTGCCAGCCGCGGACAGGCTAGAGGATCGGAAGCTTTCTTT.

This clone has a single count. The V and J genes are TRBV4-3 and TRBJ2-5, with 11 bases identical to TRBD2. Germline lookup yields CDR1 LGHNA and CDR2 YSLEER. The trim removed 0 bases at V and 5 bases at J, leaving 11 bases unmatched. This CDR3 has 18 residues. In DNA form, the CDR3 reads TGCGCCAGCAGCCAAGATCCGGGTAGCGGGGGGGCACGGGAGACCCAGTACTTC. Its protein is CASSQDPGSGGARETQYF.

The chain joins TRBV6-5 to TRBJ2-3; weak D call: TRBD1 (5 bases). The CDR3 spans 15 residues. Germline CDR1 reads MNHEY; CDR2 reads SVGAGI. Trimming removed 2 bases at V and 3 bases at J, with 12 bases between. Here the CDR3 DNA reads TGTGCCAGCAGTTACATAGGGGTTGAAACAGATACGCAGTATTTT. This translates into CASSYIGVETDTQYF.

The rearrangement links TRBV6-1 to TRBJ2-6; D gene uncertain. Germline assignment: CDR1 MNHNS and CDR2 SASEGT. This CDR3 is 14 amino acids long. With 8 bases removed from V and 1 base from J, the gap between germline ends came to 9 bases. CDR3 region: CASGGISGANVLTF. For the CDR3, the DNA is TGTGCCAGCGGCGGTATATCTGGGGCCAACGTCCTGACTTTC.